This T cell receptor (beta chain) was profiled in a study of cytomegalovirus exposure and HLA in healthy donors. Looked up from germline, CDR1 is ENHRY and CDR2 is SYGVKD. The CDR3 contains 15 residues. V was clipped by 5 bases and J by 3 bases; unmatched bases: 7. With 60 Vbeta and 13 Jbeta primers, the PCR was carried out. Under the authors' procedure: There were around 80 million unique TCR beta chains by a later count, and some 11 million of them were shared. The method was immunoSEQ multiplex PCR; TCRdb's version includes in-frame clones alone and lacks a portion of them. Clonal size and the V and J genes are those of that table, whereas D and trimming came from the DNA. The sample has 210,000 or so clones; roughly 78% are singletons.

Source material: PBMCs. This chain uses TRBV10-3 with TRBJ2-5, with 9 nucleotides matching TRBD1. The TCR comes from a boy between 5 and 17 years old in good health and CMV-seronegative. In DNA form, the CDR3 reads TGTGCCATCAGTTCGACAGGGGGAAGGAAAGAGACCCAGTACTTC. Encoded protein: CAISSTGGRKETQYF.